This T cell receptor beta chain was sequenced for a study of cytomegalovirus exposure and HLA in healthy donors. With respect to this clone: Its specificity is not known.

Looked up from germline, CDR1 is PRHDT and CDR2 is FYEKMQ (reference sequence). With 4 bases clipped from V and 4 bases from J, the junction kept 4 bases outside the gene matches. The CDR3 contains 14 residues. The PCR employed 60 Vbeta primers together with 13 Jbeta primers. Assay used: immunoSEQ multiplex PCR; TCRdb lists only in-frame clones, some missing. The table records under 200,000 clones, about 80% of them present only once. Study-wide points: The study listed approximately 170 cytomegalovirus-associated TCR beta chains. With later analysis, a missense DCLRE1C variant became linked to TCR beta V- and J-gene trimming.

Sequencing was carried out using PBMCs. The sequence was collected from a woman in her 30s in good health and CMV-seropositive. The gene calls are TRBV13 and TRBJ1-3, with 7 nucleotides matching TRBD1. The CDR3 is CASSSRGAGNTIYF. The CDR3 DNA reads TGTGCCAGCAGCTCCAGGGGGGCGGGAAACACCATATATTTT. The whole variable domain, filled in from reference TRBV13 and TRBJ1-3, reads AAGVIQSPRHLIKEKRETATLKCYPIPRHDTVYWYQQGPGQDPQFLISFYEKMQSDKGSIPDRFSAQQFSDYHSELNMSSLELGDSALYFCASSSRGAGNTIYFGEGSWLTVV.